This TCR beta chain was documented in a study of graft-versus-host responses after intestinal transplantation. The germline gives CDR1 SGHRS, CDR2 YFSETQ. This CDR3 is built from 14 residues. V gave up 2 bases and J gave up 3 bases; unmatched junction bases: 2. In regard to this clone: Its antigen is undetermined.

The assay was immunoSEQ multiplex PCR, and TCRdb's table has in-frame clones only and misses some. Of approximately 94,000 clones in the sample, roughly 90% were seen once. The source is a human donor who was the organ donor for an intestinal transplant. The chain combines TRBV5-1 with TRBJ2-5; 9 bases map to TRBD1. This specimen consisted of unstimulated CD4+ T cells sorted from spleen or lymph node cells, obtained before transplant. For the CDR3, the DNA is TGCGCCAGCAGCTTCGGACAGGGGAAAGAGACCCAGTACTTC. Its translation: CASSFGQGKETQYF.